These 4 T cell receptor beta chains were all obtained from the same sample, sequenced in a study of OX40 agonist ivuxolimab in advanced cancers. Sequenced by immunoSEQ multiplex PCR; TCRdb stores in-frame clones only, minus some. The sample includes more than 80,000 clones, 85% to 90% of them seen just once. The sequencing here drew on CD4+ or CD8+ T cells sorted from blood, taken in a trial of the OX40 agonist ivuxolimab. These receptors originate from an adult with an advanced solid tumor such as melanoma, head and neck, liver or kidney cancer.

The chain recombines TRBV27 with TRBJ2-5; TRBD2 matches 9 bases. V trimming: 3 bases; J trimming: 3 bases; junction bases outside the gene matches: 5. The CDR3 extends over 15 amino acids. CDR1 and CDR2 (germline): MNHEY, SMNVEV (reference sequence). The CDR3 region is CASSLQLAGKETQYF. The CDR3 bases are TGTGCCAGCAGTTTGCAACTAGCGGGCAAAGAGACCCAGTACTTC.

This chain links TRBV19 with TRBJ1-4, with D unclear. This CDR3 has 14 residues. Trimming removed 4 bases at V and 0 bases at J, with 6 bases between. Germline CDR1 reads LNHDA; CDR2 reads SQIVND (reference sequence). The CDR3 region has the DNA TGTGCCAGTAGTACAGGAGCAACTAATGAAAAACTGTTTTTT. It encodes CASSTGATNEKLFF.

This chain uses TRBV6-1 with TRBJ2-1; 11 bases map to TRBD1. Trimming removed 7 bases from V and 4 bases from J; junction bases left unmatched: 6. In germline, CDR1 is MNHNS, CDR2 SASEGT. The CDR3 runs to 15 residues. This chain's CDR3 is CASNPGQGGYNEQFF. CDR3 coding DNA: TGTGCCAGCAACCCGGGACAGGGGGGATACAATGAGCAGTTCTTC.

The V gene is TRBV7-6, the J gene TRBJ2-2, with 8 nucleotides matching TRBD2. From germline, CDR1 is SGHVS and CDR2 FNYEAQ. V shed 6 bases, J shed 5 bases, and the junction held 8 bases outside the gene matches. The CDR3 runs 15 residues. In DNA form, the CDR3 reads TGTGCCAGCAGTCCCCGGGAGGGTGGTACCGGGGAGCTGTTTTTT. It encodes CASSPREGGTGELFF.